This TCR beta chain came from a study of T cell responses to AZD1222 COVID-19 vaccine. Germline V gene data show CDR1 as GTSNPN and CDR2 as SVGIG (reference sequence). Trimming stripped 1 base from V and 1 base from J, with 13 bases between. The CDR3 has 15 residues. Method: immunoSEQ multiplex PCR; TCRdb's copy keeps in-frame clones and lacks some. Here the sample spans 130,000 or so clones, nearly 90% being singletons. This rearrangement joins TRBV30 to TRBJ2-5; possibly TRBD1 for D (7 bases). The specimen comprised peripheral blood, sampled 28 days after the second AZD1222 dose. The TCR sequence derives from an adult who received the AZD1222 COVID-19 vaccine. The CDR3 reads CAWSGAGGPQETQYF. The CDR3 coding sequence is TGTGCCTGGAGTGGGGCAGGGGGGCCCCAAGAGACCCAGTACTTC.